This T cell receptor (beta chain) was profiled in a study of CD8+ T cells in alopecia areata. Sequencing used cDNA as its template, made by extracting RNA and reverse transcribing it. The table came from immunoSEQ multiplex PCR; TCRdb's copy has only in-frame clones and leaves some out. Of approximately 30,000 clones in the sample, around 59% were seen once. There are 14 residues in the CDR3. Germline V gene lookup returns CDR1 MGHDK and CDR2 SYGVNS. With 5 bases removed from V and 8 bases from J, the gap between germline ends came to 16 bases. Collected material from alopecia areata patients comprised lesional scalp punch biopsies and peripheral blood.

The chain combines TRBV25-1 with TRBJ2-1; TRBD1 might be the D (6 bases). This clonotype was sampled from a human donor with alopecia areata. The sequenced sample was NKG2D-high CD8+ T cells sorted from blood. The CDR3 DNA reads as TGTGCCAGCAGTCTTTACAGGGTTAACCATGAGCAGTTCTTC. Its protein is CASSLYRVNHEQFF.